This T cell receptor beta chain is drawn from a study of T cells in Graves' hyperthyroidism and ophthalmopathy. The germline CDR1 and CDR2 sequences are MGHRA and YSYEKL. V gave up 1 base and J gave up 4 bases, with 14 bases separating them. CDR3 length: 16 residues. Patients with uncontrolled infections, other autoimmune diseases, pregnancy or lactation were excluded. Amplified regions were TCR beta CDR3 sequences from RNA transcripts. In the first-round RT-PCR of the TCR CDR3, the HTBI primer set was used. TCRdb fed the multiplex PCR reads into MiXCR, producing one record per CDR3 protein. The sample yields 300,000 to 450,000 distinct CDR3 sequences, 25% seen once.

This sequence joins TRBV4-1 and TRBJ2-1, with D perhaps TRBD1 (5 bases). Sample: blood. This sequence originates from a man aged 45-60 years with Graves' hyperthyroidism. CDR3 DNA: TGCGCCAGCAGCCAAGGGTCTCGACAGATATACAATGAGCAGTTCTTC. It yields the protein CASSQGSRQIYNEQFF.